One and the same sample provided the 29 T cell receptor beta chains below, sequenced in a study of blood T cell repertoires in COVID-19. Profiled with immunoSEQ multiplex PCR; TCRdb holds only in-frame clones, not every one. The sample lists around 150,000 clones, roughly 80% occurring once. Sequenced: PBMCs or T cells enriched from blood (not recorded which). The receptors originated from a woman between 55 and 75 years old who had recovered from COVID-19.

The rearrangement uses TRBV5-1 and TRBJ1-3; D uncertain. The CDR3 extends over 20 amino acids. The V and J ends lost 0 bases and 0 bases respectively, with 22 bases between them. CDR1 SGHRS and CDR2 YFSETQ come from the germline V gene. As DNA, the CDR3 is TGCGCCAGCAGCTTGGATGGCAGCGGAGAAGTACAAGACTCTGGAAACACCATATATTTT. Translation gives CASSLDGSGEVQDSGNTIYF.

This clone was recorded only once. The chain couples TRBV10-3 to TRBJ2-1, with 9 bases identical to TRBD2. Trimming at V came to 4 bases and at J to 8 bases, leaving 15 bases not matched to a gene. CDR3 length equals 17 residues. Germline CDR1 is ENHRY and CDR2 is SYGVKD. CDR3 sequence reads: CAISGPKGGGAEYEQFF. The CDR3 bases are TGTGCCATCAGTGGTCCGAAGGGCGGGGGGGCTGAATATGAGCAGTTCTTC.

This clone was picked up a small number of times. V gene TRBV7-3 combines with J gene TRBJ2-5; possibly TRBD2 for D (6 bases). V was clipped by 5 bases and J by 5 bases, with 12 bases between them. The germline V gene encodes CDR1 SGHTA and CDR2 FQGTGA. This CDR3 is built from 13 residues. In DNA form, the CDR3 reads TGTGCCAGCAGCAATGGCCGGGGGGAGACCCAGTACTTC. Protein: CASSNGRGETQYF.

This clone occurred once. The rearrangement joins TRBV7-8 to TRBJ2-7; TRBD1 matches at 8 bases. Germline V gene lookup returns CDR1 SGHVS and CDR2 FQNEAQ. Germline trimming cut 5 bases from V and 3 bases from J; bases unmatched to any gene: 6. The CDR3 contains 14 residues. CDR3 sequence (DNA): TGTGCCAGCAGCCAGGACAGGGTCGGCTACGAGCAGTACTTC. Translated, it gives CASSQDRVGYEQYF.

This chain links TRBV9 with TRBJ2-3, with 8 bases matching TRBD2. V lost 3 bases and J lost 4; bases outside the gene matches: 1. Germline V CDR1 and CDR2: SGDLS, YYNGEE. The CDR3 is made up of 13 amino acids. The CDR3 protein is CASSGTSPDTQYF. The CDR3 DNA reads TGTGCCAGCAGCGGGACTAGCCCAGATACGCAGTATTTT. Full variable domain (missing parts from reference TRBV9 and TRBJ2-3): DSGVTQTPKHLITATGQRVTLRCSPRSGDLSVYWYQQSLDQGLQFLIQYYNGEERAKGNILERFSAQQFPDLHSELNLSSLELGDSALYFCASSGTSPDTQYFGPGTRLTVL.

This clone was detected a few times. The chain combines TRBV2 with TRBJ2-7, with D tentatively TRBD1 (6 bases). Germline V gene lookup returns CDR1 SNHLY and CDR2 FYNNEI. The ends were cut back, 9 bases at V and 5 bases at J, with 17 bases in the middle. This CDR3 is built from 13 residues. The CDR3 is CASSRDEGDEQYF. The CDR3 nucleotides are TGTGCCAGTAGTAGGGACGAGGGGGACGAGCAGTACTTC.

This chain joins TRBV9 and TRBJ2-5; 10 bases line up with TRBD2. Germline trimming cut 3 bases from V and 1 base from J; bases unmatched to any gene: 3. In germline, CDR1 is SGDLS, CDR2 YYNGEE. There are 15 residues in the CDR3. The DNA for the CDR3 is TGTGCCAGCAGCGCTAGCGGGGGCGTCCAAGAGACCCAGTACTTC. Its protein product is CASSASGGVQETQYF.

The chain uses TRBV25-1 and TRBJ2-7; 8 positions agree with TRBD2. V shed 5 bases and J 3 bases; nucleotides not matched to a gene: 3. CDR3 length equals 13 residues. CDR1 MGHDK and CDR2 SYGVNS come from the germline V gene. The DNA for the CDR3 is TGTGCCAGCAGTTCGGGGGGGCTCTACGAGCAGTACTTC. Translation gives CASSSGGLYEQYF.

This sequence joins TRBV7-8 and TRBJ1-5, with TRBD1 matching 7 bases. In germline, CDR1 is SGHVS, CDR2 FQNEAQ. J gave up 6 bases and V 3 bases, and 5 bases lay outside the gene matches. This CDR3 spans 14 amino acids. CDR3 in amino acids: CASSFQTGLQPQHF. CDR3 in DNA: TGTGCCAGCAGCTTTCAGACAGGGCTTCAGCCCCAGCATTTT.

The J gene is TRBJ1-5, the V gene TRBV4-1, with D tentatively TRBD1 (5 bases). The CDR3 covers 17 residues. Germline V gene lookup returns CDR1 MGHRA and CDR2 YSYEKL. The V end lost 0 bases, the J end lost 7 bases, and 19 bases lay between the germline ends. In DNA, the CDR3 is TGCGCCAGCAGCCAAGATCGATTGGGGCAATCTTTACAGCCCCAGCATTTT. As protein: CASSQDRLGQSLQPQHF.

The chain combines TRBV24-1 with TRBJ1-2; 9 positions agree with TRBD1. The CDR3 is made up of 16 amino acids. From germline, CDR1 is KGHDR and CDR2 SFDVKD. With 4 bases clipped from V and 8 bases from J, the junction kept 13 bases outside the gene matches. The CDR3 here is CATSEPGQGDSGGYTF. CDR3 DNA sequence: TGTGCCACCAGTGAACCGGGACAGGGCGACAGTGGGGGCTACACCTTC.

In DNA form, the CDR3 reads TGTGCCAGTAGTATTCAGGACAGTACAGATACGCAGTATTTT. This translates into CASSIQDSTDTQYF. The chain combines TRBV19 with TRBJ2-3; possibly TRBD1 for D (6 bases). Germline V CDR1 and CDR2: LNHDA, SQIVND (reference sequence). The CDR3 runs 14 residues. V was cut by 3 bases and J by 3 bases, with 10 bases left in between. Using reference TRBV19 and TRBJ2-3 for the parts outside the CDR3, the full variable domain is DGGITQSPKYLFRKEGQNVTLSCEQNLNHDAMYWYRQDPGQGLRLIYYSQIVNDFQKGDIAEGYSVSREKKESFPLTVTSAQKNPTAFYLCASSIQDSTDTQYFGPGTRLTVL.

The V gene is TRBV21-1, the J gene TRBJ1-3. TRBV21-1 is classified as a pseudogene. This CDR3 has 14 amino acids. The CDR3 reads CASSKTSSGNTIYF. CDR3 coding DNA: TGTGCCAGCAGCAAAACGAGCTCTGGAAACACCATATATTTT.

CDR3 region: CAWDELKGEKLFF. As DNA, the CDR3 is TGTGCCTGGGATGAGCTGAAGGGGGAAAAACTGTTTTTT. This sequence joins TRBV30 and TRBJ1-4, with D possibly TRBD1 on 5 matching bases. Germline CDR1 is GTSNPN and CDR2 is SVGIG (reference sequence). The CDR3 consists of 13 residues. V shed 5 bases and J shed 8 bases, with 15 bases lying between them.

V gene TRBV5-1 combines with J gene TRBJ2-3; D is possibly TRBD2 (6 bases). The length of the CDR3 is 14 residues. Germline assignment: CDR1 SGHRS and CDR2 YFSETQ. V lost 5 bases and J 0 bases, leaving 10 bases between the germline ends. DNA of the CDR3: TGCGCCAGCAGGGGGCGGGACAGCACAGATACGCAGTATTTT. Amino acid sequence: CASRGRDSTDTQYF.

V and J are TRBV11-3 and TRBJ2-3, with 9 bases identical to TRBD1. Germline CDR1 and CDR2: SGHNT and YENEEA. This CDR3 has 16 amino acids. Trimming removed 5 bases from V and 5 bases from J; junction bases left unmatched: 11. The CDR3 spells CASSPGQGRFQDTQYF. The CDR3 DNA sequence: TGTGCCAGCAGCCCAGGACAGGGGAGGTTTCAAGATACGCAGTATTTT.

The chain has TRBV5-6 and TRBJ2-7, with a weak D call TRBD1 (6 bases). Trimming pared 4 bases from V and 2 bases from J, leaving 16 bases between. This CDR3 is 15 amino acids long. The germline V gene encodes CDR1 SGHDT and CDR2 YYEEEE. The CDR3 protein is CASSTSGTPTYEQYF. The CDR3 nucleotides are TGTGCCAGCAGCACCTCCGGGACACCTACCTACGAGCAGTACTTC. The full variable domain, with the rest looked up from reference TRBV5-6 and TRBJ2-7, is DAGVTQSPTHLIKTRGQQVTLRCSPKSGHDTVSWYQQALGQGPQFIFQYYEEEERQRGNFPDRFSGHQFPNYSSELNVNALLLGDSALYLCASSTSGTPTYEQYFGPGTRLTVT.

The chain links TRBV19 to TRBJ2-2; possible D gene TRBD1, 5 bases. Germline V gives CDR1 LNHDA, CDR2 SQIVND (reference sequence). There are 14 residues in the CDR3. V gave up 7 bases and J gave up 4 bases, with 13 bases separating them. In nucleotides, the CDR3 is TGTGCCAGTACCCTGGGGCTGGGCACCGGGGAGCTGTTTTTT. It translates to CASTLGLGTGELFF. Looking up the rest from reference TRBV19 and TRBJ2-2 gives the full variable domain: DGGITQSPKYLFRKEGQNVTLSCEQNLNHDAMYWYRQDPGQGLRLIYYSQIVNDFQKGDIAEGYSVSREKKESFPLTVTSAQKNPTAFYLCASTLGLGTGELFFGEGSRLTVL.

The chain links TRBV15 to TRBJ2-7; D call uncertain. With 1 base removed from V and 6 bases from J, the gap between germline ends came to 7 bases. CDR3 length: 12 amino acids. CDR1 is LNHNV and CDR2 is YYDKDF in the germline V gene (reference sequence). CDR3 coding DNA: TGTGCCACCAGCAGAGGCACAGTCGAGCAGTACTTC. Protein product: CATSRGTVEQYF.

This chain links TRBV14 with TRBJ2-5; the D is unclear. The CDR3 consists of 14 residues. V lost 4 bases and J lost 3, with 12 bases in between. Germline CDR1 is SGHDN and CDR2 is FVKESK. In DNA, the CDR3 is TGTGCCAGCAGCCCGACACAGCTTAAAGAGACCCAGTACTTC. Translated: CASSPTQLKETQYF.

This clone was recorded once. CDR3 nucleotides: TGTGCCAGCAGTTATACAGGGTACGACGAGCAGTACTTC. Protein product: CASSYTGYDEQYF. The rearrangement uses TRBV12-3 or TRBV12-4 and TRBJ2-7; perhaps TRBD1 as D (6 bases). V lost 4 bases and J 5 bases, leaving 12 bases between the germline ends. The CDR3 sequence is 13 residues long.

The V and J genes are TRBV7-2 and TRBJ2-5; TRBD2 is a possible D gene (6 bases). CDR3 size: 15 residues. V was clipped by 3 bases and J by 3 bases, with 14 bases between them. Germline CDR1 is SGHTA and CDR2 is FQGNSA. CDR3 in amino acids: CASSFRRDDEETQYF. CDR3 DNA sequence: TGTGCCAGCAGCTTTAGGCGGGACGATGAAGAGACCCAGTACTTC.

This chain links TRBV7-9 with TRBJ2-1; perhaps TRBD2 as D (5 bases). The CDR3 has 13 amino acids. Trimming took off 1 base at V and 7 bases at J, with 8 bases between the two ends. The germline gives CDR1 SEHNR, CDR2 FQNEAQ (reference sequence). CDR3 coding DNA: TGTGCCAGCAGCTTAGGGACTTCGAATGAGCAGTTCTTC. This gives the protein CASSLGTSNEQFF.

This chain joins TRBV6-2 or TRBV6-3 and TRBJ1-2; tentative D call: TRBD1 (5 bases). V gave up 5 bases and J gave up 4 bases, with 8 bases separating them. This CDR3 region has 12 residues. Germline V gene data show CDR1 as MNHEY and CDR2 as SVGEGT. In nucleotides, the CDR3 is TGTGCCAGCAGTACAGGATTCTATGGCTACACCTTC. Its protein product is CASSTGFYGYTF.

In its sample, this clone was seen once. The chain combines TRBV5-5 with TRBJ1-2, with D perhaps TRBD1 (5 bases). V dropped 4 bases and J dropped 3 bases, with 10 bases sitting between them. This CDR3 has 13 amino acids. The germline V gene encodes CDR1 SGHKS and CDR2 YYEKEE (reference sequence). The CDR3 region is CASSPRADYGYTF. CDR3 coding DNA: TGTGCCAGCAGCCCCAGGGCGGACTATGGCTACACCTTC.

This chain uses TRBV7-2 with TRBJ1-4; possible D gene TRBD1, 5 bases. V lost 5 bases to trimming and J lost 5 bases, with 12 bases between them. The V gene's germline CDR1 is SGHTA and CDR2 FQGNSA. CDR3 length: 14 amino acids. The CDR3 here is CASSPDIKNEKLFF. In DNA, the CDR3 is TGTGCCAGCAGCCCGGACATAAAAAATGAAAAACTGTTTTTT.

The table lists this clone with a few counts. The V gene is TRBV2, the J gene TRBJ1-5; D possibly corresponds to TRBD1 (5 bases). The V end lost 0 bases, the J end lost 3 bases, and 12 bases lay between the germline ends. The CDR3 has 16 residues. The germline gives CDR1 SNHLY, CDR2 FYNNEI. CDR3 in amino acids: CASSEAGGVVNQPQHF. Written as DNA, the CDR3 is TGTGCCAGCAGTGAAGCGGGGGGGGTCGTCAATCAGCCCCAGCATTTT.

V usage is TRBV2 and J usage is TRBJ2-4; TRBD1 matches at 11 bases. The CDR3 spans 17 residues. Germline values: CDR1 SNHLY, CDR2 FYNNEI. V lost 7 bases and J lost 1; bases outside the gene matches: 9. CDR3 nucleotides: TGTGCCAGCATCCCGGGACAGGGGGTTTTGGCCAAAAACATTCAGTACTTC. Translated: CASIPGQGVLAKNIQYF.

The V gene is TRBV7-3, the J gene TRBJ2-5; 8 bases agree with TRBD1. Unmatched junction bases numbered 1, after V lost 9 bases and J lost 1 base. The germline gives CDR1 SGHTA, CDR2 FQGTGA. The CDR3 sequence is 12 residues long. The CDR3 is CASGQGQETQYF. The CDR3 nucleotides are TGTGCCAGTGGACAGGGCCAAGAGACCCAGTACTTC.